This T cell receptor beta chain was captured by sequencing in a study of beta chain features in type 1 diabetes. As every portion of the isolated RNA was reverse transcribed, the sequencing read expressed TCRB transcripts. Sequenced by immunoSEQ multiplex PCR; TCRdb stores in-frame clones only, minus some. The table includes about 140,000 clones, about 9.1% detected once. The CDR3 covers 14 residues. CDR1 and CDR2 from the germline V gene are WSHSY and SAAADI. V was trimmed by 2 bases and J by 5 bases, leaving 9 bases between them. The sequencing sample was made of central memory CD4+ T cells from blood. The receptor was derived from a woman aged 40 to 49 in good health. The chain joins TRBV10-2 to TRBJ1-4; D is possibly TRBD1 (6 bases). The CDR3 loop reads CASSEGQINEKLFF. The CDR3 DNA reads as TGCGCCAGCAGTGAGGGACAGATAAATGAAAAACTGTTTTTT.